Presented here are 22 T cell receptor beta chains from one specimen sequenced in a study of OX40 agonist ivuxolimab in advanced cancers. Sequencing was performed with immunoSEQ multiplex PCR; in TCRdb, only in-frame clones are kept and a portion is missing. The data hold more than 100,000 clones, with around 89% observed a single time. The sequencing used CD4+ or CD8+ T cells sorted from blood, collected in a trial of the OX40 agonist ivuxolimab. Receptors were obtained from an adult with an advanced solid tumor such as melanoma, head and neck, liver or kidney cancer.

The V and J genes are TRBV10-3 and TRBJ2-2, with TRBD2 identical over 11 bases. V was clipped by 3 bases and J by 4 bases; unmatched bases: 10. This CDR3 comprises 18 residues. Germline V gene sequence: CDR1 ENHRY, CDR2 SYGVKD. The CDR3 bases are TGTGCCATCAGTGATCCTCTAGCGGGGGGACCTGGCACCGGGGAGCTGTTTTTT. It encodes CAISDPLAGGPGTGELFF.

The rearrangement joins TRBV7-2 to TRBJ2-7; D is undetermined. The CDR3 is made up of 13 amino acids. From germline, CDR1 is SGHTA and CDR2 FQGNSA. The V end lost 3 bases, the J end lost 1 base, and 7 bases lay between the germline ends. The CDR3 bases are TGTGCCAGCAGCTTCTATACGTCCTACGAGCAGTACTTC. It yields the protein CASSFYTSYEQYF. The full variable domain, rest sourced from reference TRBV7-2 and TRBJ2-7, is GAGVSQSPSNKVTEKGKDVELRCDPISGHTALYWYRQSLGQGLEFLIYFQGNSAPDKSGLPSDRFSAERTGGSVSTLTIQRTQQEDSAVYLCASSFYTSYEQYFGPGTRLTVT.

The chain links TRBV5-6 to TRBJ2-7; no firm D call. This CDR3 has 13 residues. Germline V lookup: CDR1 SGHDT, CDR2 YYEEEE. Trimming took off 2 bases at V and 0 bases at J, with 6 bases between the two ends. CDR3 residues: CASSFFNSYEQYF. CDR3 DNA sequence: TGTGCCAGCAGCTTCTTCAACTCCTACGAGCAGTACTTC.

V and J are TRBV5-5 and TRBJ2-1, with TRBD1 matching over 12 bases. This CDR3 comprises 15 residues. The J segment lost 7 bases and the V segment lost 3 bases, leaving 5 bases of the junction unmatched. The germline V gene has CDR1 SGHKS and CDR2 YYEKEE (reference sequence). CDR3 residues: CASSWGQGALNEQFF. CDR3 sequence (DNA): TGTGCCAGCAGCTGGGGACAGGGGGCTTTAAATGAGCAGTTCTTC. Using reference TRBV5-5 and TRBJ2-1 for the parts outside the CDR3, the full variable domain is DAGVTQSPTHLIKTRGQQVTLRCSPISGHKSVSWYQQVLGQGPQFIFQYYEKEERGRGNFPDRFSARQFPNYSSELNVNALLLGDSALYLCASSWGQGALNEQFFGPGTRLTVL.

The chain links TRBV27 to TRBJ2-2, with TRBD2 identical over 7 bases. The CDR3 contains 15 residues. The trim removed 2 bases at V and 6 bases at J, leaving 6 bases unmatched. Per the germline V gene, CDR1 is MNHEY and CDR2 is SMNVEV (reference sequence). CDR3 sequence: CASSLRGEGAGELFF. The CDR3, as DNA: TGTGCCAGCAGTTTAAGAGGGGAGGGAGCCGGGGAGCTGTTTTTT.

The chain uses TRBV19 and TRBJ1-5; 7 nucleotides line up with TRBD1. The CDR3 has 16 amino acids. CDR1 LNHDA and CDR2 SQIVND come from the germline V gene (reference sequence). After removal of 0 bases from V and 2 bases from J, the junction contained 4 bases not matched to a gene. The CDR3 DNA is TGTGCCAGTAGTATAGACAGGGGGGTTCGCAATCAGCCCCAGCATTTT. Translation: CASSIDRGVRNQPQHF.

CDR3 coding DNA: TGCGCCAGCAGCCCGATGACAGGGGTAAACTATGGCTACACCTTC. It codes for CASSPMTGVNYGYTF. The V and J genes are TRBV4-1 and TRBJ1-2, with 8 positions matching TRBD1. The CDR3 consists of 15 residues. From germline, CDR1 is MGHRA and CDR2 YSYEKL. Unmatched junction bases numbered 6, after V lost 4 bases and J lost 2 bases.

The rearrangement joins TRBV5-1 to TRBJ2-7, with a tentative D call TRBD2 (6 bases). Germline assignment: CDR1 SGHRS and CDR2 YFSETQ. V lost 7 bases and J 0 bases, leaving 8 bases between the germline ends. The CDR3 totals 12 residues. The CDR3 protein is CASRGSSYEQYF. CDR3 DNA: TGCGCCAGCCGGGGGAGCTCCTACGAGCAGTACTTC.

This clone showed up just a few times. The chain combines TRBV30 with TRBJ1-6, with no clear D. The ends were cut back, 5 bases at V and 7 bases at J, with 15 bases in the middle. The germline CDR1 and CDR2 sequences are GTSNPN and SVGIG (reference sequence). CDR3 length: 14 amino acids. The CDR3 bases are TGTGCCTGGGGCGGTGGCAGCCTGAATTCACCCCTCCACTTT. Its protein is CAWGGGSLNSPLHF. The full variable domain, in which reference TRBV30 and TRBJ1-6 provide the parts outside the CDR3, is SQTIHQWPATLVQPVGSPLSLECTVEGTSNPNLYWYRQAAGRGLQLLFYSVGIGQISSEVPQNLSASRPQDRQFILSSKKLLLSDSGFYLCAWGGGSLNSPLHFGNGTRLTVT.

The genes are TRBV10-3 and TRBJ2-5; 8 nucleotides line up with TRBD2. J lost 3 bases, V lost 6 bases, and 6 bases had no gene match. Per the germline V gene, CDR1 is ENHRY and CDR2 is SYGVKD. CDR3 size: 14 residues. CDR3 amino acids: CAIRHGTREETQYF. The CDR3 DNA reads TGTGCCATCAGGCACGGGACTAGGGAAGAGACCCAGTACTTC.

J is TRBJ2-2 and V is TRBV5-4, with D unclear. Trimming stripped 5 bases from V and 6 bases from J, with 8 bases between. This CDR3 region has 12 residues. Germline values: CDR1 SGHNT, CDR2 YYREEE (reference sequence). The CDR3 nucleotides are TGTGCCAGCAGAAGAGAGGCCGGGGAGCTGTTTTTT. Its protein product is CASRREAGELFF.

This chain joins TRBV7-2 and TRBJ2-7; 8 bases agree with TRBD1. In germline, CDR1 is SGHTA, CDR2 FQGNSA. V was clipped by 4 bases and J by 6 bases; unmatched bases: 11. The CDR3 covers 15 residues. This chain's CDR3 is CASSSLDRVGVEQYF. The CDR3 DNA reads as TGTGCCAGCAGCTCCTTGGACAGGGTAGGTGTCGAGCAGTACTTC.

The chain is built from TRBV7-2 and TRBJ2-5; unclear D gene. This CDR3 is built from 13 residues. Germline V gene data show CDR1 as SGHTA and CDR2 as FQGNSA. Trimming shortened V by 5 bases and J by 7 bases, and 14 bases separated the two germline ends. CDR3 DNA sequence: TGTGCCAGCAGCATAACTCAGGAAGGGACCCAGTACTTC. This sequence encodes CASSITQEGTQYF.

The chain is built from TRBV10-3 and TRBJ1-2; the D is unclear. The germline V gene encodes CDR1 ENHRY and CDR2 SYGVKD. The CDR3 contains 14 residues. Between the trimmed V and J ends, which lost 6 bases and 1 base, there was a span of 12 bases. As DNA, the CDR3 is TGTGCCATCAGGGCGGGGATAGGTAACTATGGCTACACCTTC. Its protein is CAIRAGIGNYGYTF.

The chain is built from TRBV7-9 and TRBJ2-7; tentatively, D is TRBD1 (6 bases). Trimming left V 6 bases short and J 6 bases short, with 15 bases between. CDR3 length: 13 amino acids. Germline V gives CDR1 SEHNR, CDR2 FQNEAQ (reference sequence). The CDR3 DNA follows: TGTGCCAGCAGGCCGACAGGACGATCCGAGCAGTACTTC. This encodes CASRPTGRSEQYF.

The CDR3 bases are TGTGCCAGCAGCGTAGGCCAGGGGACCGAAGCCAAAAACATTCAGTACTTC. Its translation is CASSVGQGTEAKNIQYF. The chain recombines TRBV9 with TRBJ2-4, with D perhaps TRBD1 (6 bases). Germline V gene lookup returns CDR1 SGDLS and CDR2 YYNGEE. The CDR3 has 17 amino acids. V shed 0 bases and J shed 0 bases, with 13 bases lying between them.

This clone has just one count. The V and J genes are TRBV7-8 and TRBJ2-1; D is perhaps TRBD1 (5 bases). The V and J ends lost 4 bases and 4 bases respectively, with 11 bases between them. The CDR3 loop spans 14 amino acids. Per the germline V gene, CDR1 is SGHVS and CDR2 is FQNEAQ. The CDR3 loop reads CASSSTEVYNEQFF. DNA of the CDR3: TGTGCCAGCAGCTCGACAGAGGTTTACAATGAGCAGTTCTTC.

J is TRBJ1-3 and V is TRBV5-6; no firm D call. With 0 bases removed from V and 1 base from J, the gap between germline ends came to 8 bases. The V gene's germline CDR1 is SGHDT and CDR2 YYEEEE. This CDR3 comprises 15 residues. This chain's CDR3 is CASSLAVGSGNTIYF. In nucleotides, the CDR3 is TGTGCCAGCAGCTTGGCCGTGGGGTCTGGAAACACCATATATTTT.

The V call is TRBV28, the J call TRBJ1-5, with D perhaps TRBD1 (6 bases). This CDR3 comprises 15 residues. The V and J ends lost 2 bases and 6 bases respectively, with 14 bases between them. Germline CDR1 is MDHEN and CDR2 is SYDVKM. Here the CDR3 reads CASSLSSGGGQPQHF. Here the CDR3 DNA reads TGTGCCAGCAGTTTAAGTTCGGGGGGCGGTCAGCCCCAGCATTTT.

The V gene is TRBV30, the J gene TRBJ2-6, with D perhaps matching TRBD1 (6 bases). The CDR3 length is 16 residues. V shed 0 bases and J shed 0 bases, with 9 bases lying between them. Per germline, CDR1 GTSNPN and CDR2 SVGIG (reference sequence). The CDR3 protein is CAWSVGQSSGANVLTF. The CDR3 region has the DNA TGTGCCTGGAGTGTAGGACAGAGCTCTGGGGCCAACGTCCTGACTTTC.

The rearrangement joins TRBV7-9 to TRBJ2-3; TRBD2 is a possible D gene (7 bases). The CDR3 length is 16 residues. Trimming stripped 8 bases from V and 2 bases from J, with 20 bases between. Germline V gene sequence: CDR1 SEHNR, CDR2 FQNEAQ (reference sequence). The CDR3 loop reads CASLVLFGGHTDTQYF. In nucleotides, the CDR3 is TGTGCCAGCTTGGTTCTTTTCGGGGGGCACACAGATACGCAGTATTTT.

The V gene is TRBV6-5, the J gene TRBJ2-1, with 9 bases aligning to TRBD2. The CDR3 is 15 residues long. CDR1 and CDR2 from the germline V gene are MNHEY and SVGAGI. V was clipped by 2 bases and J by 5 bases; unmatched bases: 4. The CDR3 reads CASSYALAGNNEQFF. The CDR3 DNA reads TGTGCCAGCAGTTACGCGCTAGCGGGGAACAATGAGCAGTTCTTC.